What follows are 3 T cell receptor beta chains derived from one specimen sequenced in a study of identical twins. One entry per CDR3 protein results from TCRdb running MiXCR on the 5' RACE reads. The sample includes 450,000 to 650,000 distinct CDR3 sequences, roughly 9.5% of them seen just once. This same sample was also taken into another study, of yellow fever vaccine responses in identical twins.

Specimen: PBMCs. Every receptor here comes from a woman under 30 in good health.

This clonotype was counted only a few times. The rearrangement joins TRBV20-1 to TRBJ1-1; tentative D call: TRBD1 (5 bases). The CDR3 has 14 amino acids. The V and J ends lost 5 bases and 1 base respectively, with 14 bases between them. Per the germline V gene, CDR1 is DFQATT and CDR2 is SNEGSKA (reference sequence). The CDR3 bases are TGCAGTGCTCAATGGGCAGGGCGGAACACTGAAGCTTTCTTT. Translated, it gives CSAQWAGRNTEAFF.

The table lists this clonotype with a few counts. The rearrangement links TRBV6-1 to TRBJ2-3; 11 nucleotides agree with TRBD2. Trimming cost V 6 bases and J 4 bases; bases outside gene matches: 9. Per the germline V gene, CDR1 is MNHNS and CDR2 is SASEGT. The CDR3 spans 16 residues. CDR3 in DNA: TGTGCCAGCAGCATTTTAGCGGGGGGGTTCCCAGATACGCAGTATTTT. It is translated as CASSILAGGFPDTQYF.

This clonotype was seen a few times. The chain links TRBV4-3 to TRBJ2-3, with D perhaps matching TRBD2 (6 bases). CDR1 and CDR2 from the germline V gene are LGHNA and YSLEER. V lost 0 bases, J lost 2 bases, and 12 bases lay in between. The CDR3 contains 16 residues. The CDR3 coding sequence is TGCGCCAGCAGCCAAGATCGTTGGACTACCACAGATACGCAGTATTTT. It encodes CASSQDRWTTTDTQYF.